In this sample, the clone carrying this T cell receptor (beta chain) turned up a few times. Its cognate antigen is unknown. These data belong to a study of CD8+CD57+ T cells in acquired aplastic anemia. Study overall: The sorted CD4+ and CD8+ cells yielded an average about 3.5 ug of DNA. Study-wide findings and caveats: Patients and controls shared 25 to 35 CD8+ CDR3 sequences, which appeared highly expressed in patients and within their immunodominant clones.

The CDR3 has 11 amino acids. CDR1 is SNHLY and CDR2 is FYNNEI in the germline V gene. Between the trimmed V and J ends, which lost 9 bases and 5 bases, there was a span of 7 bases. Genomic DNA acted as the template from which TCR beta VDJ combination and CDR3 sequence profiling were carried out. Each CDR3 protein is one row after TCRdb ran MiXCR on the reads. The data contain about 160,000 distinct CDR3 sequences, about 50% of them seen just once; the ten biggest clones take up roughly 30%. Patients chosen for sequencing had CD8+CD57+ cells that had expanded, as shown by flow cytometry. The chain is built from TRBV2 and TRBJ2-2; D uncertain. The sequenced sample consisted of sorted CD4+, CD8+, or CD8+CD57+ T cells (not recorded which) from PBMCs. The source of this sequence is a human donor with aplastic anemia. The chain's CDR3 is CASGWTGELFF. Here the CDR3 DNA reads TGTGCCAGTGGCTGGACCGGGGAGCTGTTTTTT. Together with reference TRBV2 and TRBJ2-2, the CDR3 gives the full variable domain: EPEVTQTPSHQVTQMGQEVILRCVPISNHLYFYWYRQILGQKVEFLVSFYNNEISEKSEIFDDQFSVERPDGSNFTLKIRSTKLEDSAMYFCASGWTGELFFGEGSRLTVL.